This TCR beta chain was sequenced in a study of cytomegalovirus exposure and HLA in healthy donors. On the study more broadly: HLA-typed donors contributed some 85 million unique TCRs, which were held in an early data release.

No CMV serostatus was recorded for this donor. Primers for the PCR totalled 60 Vbeta and 13 Jbeta. Produced via immunoSEQ multiplex PCR; TCRdb's table is partial and in-frame only. The sample lists 150,000 to 200,000 clones, about two thirds occurring once. Findings and limits, study-wide: Using the classifier, cytomegalovirus status was reportedly diagnosed with high specificity and sensitivity. Highest at DRB1 and lowest at HLA-C, TCR association rates differed among HLA loci in a later analysis.

This clone has more than one count but fewer than ten. Its cognate antigen is unknown. Trimming stripped 4 bases from V and 8 bases from J, with 14 bases between. The CDR3 extends over 13 amino acids. Germline V CDR1 and CDR2: MGHRA, YSYEKL. The chain is built from TRBV4-1 and TRBJ1-2; D unclear. Sequenced: PBMCs. The receptor comes from a human donor in good health. The CDR3 spells CASSPYQPRGYTF. In DNA form, the CDR3 reads TGCGCCAGCAGCCCCTATCAACCGCGAGGCTACACCTTC.